These 21 T cell receptor beta chains came from one sample sequenced in a study of blood T cell repertoires in COVID-19. The table came from immunoSEQ multiplex PCR; TCRdb's copy has only in-frame clones and leaves some out. Among about 150,000 clones listed, 65% to 90% were seen once. The sample comprised peripheral blood. All receptors derive from a woman aged 60-75 years with COVID-19, enrolled during active disease.

The chain links TRBV5-6 to TRBJ1-1; TRBD1 agrees at 8 bases. The germline V gene has CDR1 SGHDT and CDR2 YYEEEE. The CDR3 contains 13 residues. V shed 4 bases and J 10 bases; nucleotides not matched to a gene: 9. The CDR3 coding sequence is TGTGCCAGCAGCAGGACAGGGAGTAATGTAGCTTTCTTT. This translates into CASSRTGSNVAFF.

The rearrangement joins TRBV4-2 to TRBJ2-5; D gene uncertain. The V end was cut by 1 base, the J end by 3 bases, with 6 bases between. The CDR3 covers 13 residues. Germline lookup yields CDR1 LGHNA and CDR2 YNFKEQ. Here the CDR3 DNA reads TGTGCCAGCAGCCAAGGAGAGGAAGAGACCCAGTACTTC. Protein sequence: CASSQGEEETQYF.

This chain uses TRBV10-3 with TRBJ1-2; TRBD1 matches at 7 bases. Germline V gene data show CDR1 as ENHRY and CDR2 as SYGVKD. The CDR3 is made up of 12 amino acids. J lost 4 bases, V lost 4 bases, and 0 bases had no gene match. The CDR3, as DNA: TGTGCCATCAGTGGGGACAGCTATGGCTACACCTTC. It codes for CAISGDSYGYTF.

The sample holds one count of this clone. The chain has TRBV19 and TRBJ2-5; TRBD2 agrees at 12 bases. CDR1 and CDR2 from the germline V gene are LNHDA and SQIVND (reference sequence). The V segment lost 5 bases and the J segment 4 bases; nucleotides outside the gene matches: 5. The CDR3 has 15 amino acids. For the CDR3, the DNA is TGTGCCAGTAGTCCCCAGGGACTAGCGGGAGAGACCCAGTACTTC. Protein product: CASSPQGLAGETQYF. Full variable domain (rest looked up from reference TRBV19 and TRBJ2-5): DGGITQSPKYLFRKEGQNVTLSCEQNLNHDAMYWYRQDPGQGLRLIYYSQIVNDFQKGDIAEGYSVSREKKESFPLTVTSAQKNPTAFYLCASSPQGLAGETQYFGPGTRLLVL.

This chain joins TRBV5-1 and TRBJ2-3; TRBD1 matches at 7 bases. The germline gives CDR1 SGHRS, CDR2 YFSETQ. This CDR3 has 15 amino acids. V gave up 3 bases and J gave up 0 bases; unmatched junction bases: 4. The CDR3 loop reads CASSSGQYSTDTQYF. The CDR3 DNA follows: TGCGCCAGCAGCTCGGGACAGTATAGCACAGATACGCAGTATTTT.

This chain uses TRBV6-5 with TRBJ2-3; TRBD2 matches at 11 bases. The CDR3 contains 16 residues. CDR1 and CDR2 from the germline V gene are MNHEY and SVGAGI. The trim removed 0 bases at V and 7 bases at J, leaving 6 bases unmatched. The CDR3 nucleotides read TGTGCCAGCAGTTACTCTGGGGCTAGCGGGGGGAATACGCAGTATTTT. The encoded protein is CASSYSGASGGNTQYF.

The rearrangement uses TRBV5-1 and TRBJ2-4; D is possibly TRBD1 (6 bases). V lost 4 bases and J lost 1, with 9 bases in between. Germline V gives CDR1 SGHRS, CDR2 YFSETQ. The CDR3 is 14 residues long. The CDR3 nucleotides read TGCGCCAGCAGCCTGGGACACGCCAAAAACATTCAGTACTTC. Protein product: CASSLGHAKNIQYF. Combining the CDR3 with reference TRBV5-1 and TRBJ2-4 gives the whole variable domain KAGVTQTPRYLIKTRGQQVTLSCSPISGHRSVSWYQQTPGQGLQFLFEYFSETQRNKGNFPGRFSGRQFSNSRSEMNVSTLELGDSALYLCASSLGHAKNIQYFGAGTRLSVL.

The rearrangement uses TRBV7-8 and TRBJ1-4; tentatively, D is TRBD1 (5 bases). This CDR3 is built from 15 residues. Trimming removed 6 bases from V and 3 bases from J, with 14 bases in between. The germline V gene has CDR1 SGHVS and CDR2 FQNEAQ. The CDR3 loop reads CASSPQGAANEKLFF. Written as DNA, the CDR3 is TGTGCCAGCAGTCCCCAAGGGGCGGCTAATGAAAAACTGTTTTTT.

The count of this clone is one. V is TRBV18 and J is TRBJ2-7, with TRBD1 as a possible D gene (6 bases). Trimming stripped 2 bases from V and 5 bases from J, with 19 bases between. Per the germline V gene, CDR1 is KGHSH and CDR2 is LQKENI. This CDR3 has 16 amino acids. CDR3 region: CASSPSSFQGQNEQYF. CDR3 nucleotides: TGTGCCAGCTCACCATCAAGTTTTCAGGGGCAGAACGAGCAGTACTTC.

The chain couples TRBV6-2 or TRBV6-3 to TRBJ2-5, with a weak D call TRBD1 (5 bases). The V and J ends lost 0 bases and 5 bases respectively, with 10 bases between them. Germline loops: CDR1 MNHEY, CDR2 SVGEGT. This CDR3 contains 14 residues. The CDR3 DNA is TGTGCCAGCAGTTACTCGTCAAAGGGGGAGACCCAGTACTTC. It specifies CASSYSSKGETQYF.

The V and J genes are TRBV28 and TRBJ1-1; no definite D call. Trimming took 6 bases from V and 0 from J, leaving 17 bases between them. CDR1 and CDR2 from the germline V gene are MDHEN and SYDVKM. There are 16 residues in the CDR3. This CDR3 is CASSPPNIPVNTEAFF. The CDR3 DNA follows: TGTGCCAGCAGCCCCCCGAACATTCCTGTGAACACTGAAGCTTTCTTT. The complete variable domain, with remaining parts taken from reference TRBV28 and TRBJ1-1, reads DVKVTQSSRYLVKRTGEKVFLECVQDMDHENMFWYRQDPGLGLRLIYFSYDVKMKEKGDIPEGYSVSREKKERFSLILESASTNQTSMYLCASSPPNIPVNTEAFFGQGTRLTVV.

V and J are TRBV27 and TRBJ2-5; 8 bases match TRBD2. Losses at the gene ends were 7 bases for V and 5 bases for J; bases not matched to a gene: 15. This CDR3 contains 16 residues. Per the germline V gene, CDR1 is MNHEY and CDR2 is SMNVEV (reference sequence). CDR3 nucleotides: TGTGCCAGCACTTCCCTCCGGGAGGGCCGAGGGGAGACCCAGTACTTC. Residues: CASTSLREGRGETQYF.

The gene calls are TRBV19 and TRBJ1-3, with no clear D. This CDR3 is 17 amino acids long. Germline lookup yields CDR1 LNHDA and CDR2 SQIVND (reference sequence). Between the trimmed V and J ends, which lost 5 bases and 4 bases, there was a span of 21 bases. CDR3 sequence (DNA): TGTGCCAGTAGTTTTCCGGCGGGCCTCGGGTTGGGAAACACCATATATTTT. Translating gives CASSFPAGLGLGNTIYF.

This chain uses TRBV3-1 (or the pseudogene TRBV3-2) with TRBJ1-1, with 7 bases fitting TRBD1. The CDR3 covers 15 residues. Per the germline V gene, CDR1 is LGHDT and CDR2 is YNNKEL (reference sequence). With 1 base clipped from V and 1 base from J, the junction kept 3 bases outside the gene matches. The CDR3 DNA reads as TGTGCCAGCAGCCAAGTTCACAGGGGGAACACTGAAGCTTTCTTT. This codes for CASSQVHRGNTEAFF.

This clone occurred a few times. The V and J genes are TRBV7-6 and TRBJ1-1, with D tentatively TRBD1 (5 bases). This CDR3 region has 11 residues. The ends were cut back, 4 bases at V and 9 bases at J, with 9 bases in the middle. The germline CDR1 and CDR2 sequences are SGHVS and FNYEAQ. CDR3 nucleotide sequence: TGTGCCAGCAGCTCCCAGGGCAAAGCTTTCTTT. Translating it yields CASSSQGKAFF.

The J gene is TRBJ2-7, the V gene TRBV3-1 (or the pseudogene TRBV3-2); unclear D gene. Germline lookup yields CDR1 LGHDT and CDR2 YNNKEL (reference sequence). This CDR3 contains 13 residues. V lost 4 bases, J lost 1 base, and 8 bases lay in between. The CDR3 DNA sequence: TGTGCCAGCAGCCTGGCCGGGTCCTACGAGCAGTACTTC. It yields the protein CASSLAGSYEQYF.

The V gene is TRBV7-9, the J gene TRBJ1-2, with TRBD1 as a possible D gene (5 bases). The V gene's germline CDR1 is SEHNR and CDR2 FQNEAQ (reference sequence). V was pared by 4 bases and J by 4 bases, with 7 bases between. The CDR3 has 12 residues. CDR3 bases: TGTGCCAGCAGCTCCCAGGGCTATGGCTACACCTTC. Its protein product is CASSSQGYGYTF.

This clone was seen just once. V and J are TRBV7-8 and TRBJ2-2; 9 nucleotides agree with TRBD2. CDR1 is SGHVS, CDR2 FQNEAQ, per germline. Unmatched junction bases numbered 8, after V lost 6 bases and J lost 0 bases. The CDR3 covers 17 residues. The CDR3 sequence: CASRRLAGSSNTGELFF. CDR3 in DNA: TGTGCCAGCAGGAGGCTAGCGGGGTCATCGAACACCGGGGAGCTGTTTTTT.

V is TRBV5-1 and J is TRBJ1-6; TRBD1 is a possible D gene (6 bases). With 4 bases removed from V and 7 bases from J, the gap between germline ends came to 12 bases. This CDR3 region has 14 residues. Per the germline V gene, CDR1 is SGHRS and CDR2 is YFSETQ. The CDR3 loop is CASSVGQLNSPLHF. DNA of the CDR3: TGCGCCAGCAGCGTCGGACAGCTAAATTCACCCCTCCACTTT. The full variable domain, with the rest looked up from reference TRBV5-1 and TRBJ1-6, is KAGVTQTPRYLIKTRGQQVTLSCSPISGHRSVSWYQQTPGQGLQFLFEYFSETQRNKGNFPGRFSGRQFSNSRSEMNVSTLELGDSALYLCASSVGQLNSPLHFGNGTRLTVT.

On this clone itself: This CDR3 is also generated by other DNA sequences in the sample. The V call is TRBV19, the J call TRBJ1-1; D may be TRBD1 (6 bases). This CDR3 region has 14 residues. Germline CDR1 reads LNHDA; CDR2 reads SQIVND (reference sequence). The V end was cut by 1 base, the J end by 5 bases, with 11 bases between. The CDR3 sequence: CASSIGGRGTEAFF. DNA for the CDR3: TGTGCCAGTAGTATAGGGGGGCGCGGTACTGAAGCTTTCTTT.

J is TRBJ2-3 and V is TRBV11-1; D is ambiguous. The V end was cut by 1 base, the J end by 4 bases, with 9 bases between. In germline, CDR1 is SGHAT, CDR2 FQDESV (reference sequence). The CDR3 extends over 14 amino acids. The CDR3 region is CASSLGHSPDTQYF. DNA of the CDR3: TGTGCCAGCAGCTTAGGACATTCTCCAGATACGCAGTATTTT.